The TCR beta chain under discussion was sequenced for a study of early stage breast cancer tumors. The CDR3 spans 14 residues. Trimming removed 7 bases from V and 4 bases from J; junction bases left unmatched: 6. In germline, CDR1 is SGHRS, CDR2 YFSETQ. Data came from immunoSEQ multiplex PCR; TCRdb stores just in-frame clones and leaves some out. This table has some 72,000 clones, around 80% appearing once. This clone was picked up a small number of times. The V call is TRBV5-1, the J call TRBJ2-2; TRBD1 agrees at 8 bases. The receptor was derived from a person in their sixties or seventies with breast cancer. The sample taken for sequencing was blood. The CDR3: CASSRTGLTGELFF. In nucleotides, the CDR3 is TGCGCCAGCTCCAGGACAGGGCTCACCGGGGAGCTGTTTTTT. The variable domain in full, completed from reference TRBV5-1 and TRBJ2-2, reads KAGVTQTPRYLIKTRGQQVTLSCSPISGHRSVSWYQQTPGQGLQFLFEYFSETQRNKGNFPGRFSGRQFSNSRSEMNVSTLELGDSALYLCASSRTGLTGELFFGEGSRLTVL.